The 7 T cell receptor beta chains below come from one sample, sequenced in a study of CD8+ T cells in alopecia areata. Treatment given: oral pan-JAK inhibitor, 5-10 mg twice daily. Extracted RNA was reverse transcribed, and the resulting cDNA served as sequencing template. Data came from immunoSEQ multiplex PCR; TCRdb stores just in-frame clones and leaves some out. The sample has a few hundred thousand clones, around two fifths seen once. Sequenced material: CD4+ T cells sorted from blood, taken between weeks 36 and 40, from a patient treated with tofacitinib. These receptors were obtained from a human donor with alopecia areata.

The chain combines TRBV5-1 with TRBJ1-1; D unresolved. Trimming left V 4 bases short and J 2 bases short, with 15 bases between. This CDR3 spans 15 amino acids. Germline CDR1 and CDR2: SGHRS and YFSETQ. CDR3 amino acids: CASSPAARLNTEAFF. CDR3 coding DNA: TGCGCCAGCAGCCCCGCAGCAAGACTAAACACTGAAGCTTTCTTT.

This clone has just a few counts. The V call is TRBV29-1, the J call TRBJ1-3, with D perhaps matching TRBD1 (5 bases). This CDR3 has 13 residues. The V and J ends lost 6 bases and 0 bases respectively, with 9 bases between them. Germline V lookup: CDR1 SQVTM, CDR2 ANQGSEA. CDR3 coding DNA: TGCAGCGTCTCACAGGCCTCTGGAAACACCATATATTTT. It is translated as CSVSQASGNTIYF.

A few counts support this clone. J is TRBJ2-7 and V is TRBV23-1; D is unresolved. TRBV23-1 is filed as an ORF, its function uncertain. The CDR3 length is 14 residues. V lost 0 bases, J lost 4 bases, and 10 bases lay in between. The CDR3 is CASSQSGCRYEQYF. In DNA, the CDR3 is TGCGCCAGCAGTCAATCCGGATGCCGGTACGAGCAGTACTTC.

V and J are TRBV29-1 and TRBJ2-1; D might be TRBD1 (5 bases). Germline V lookup: CDR1 SQVTM, CDR2 ANQGSEA. The CDR3 loop spans 14 amino acids. Trimming pared 4 bases from V and 1 base from J, leaving 11 bases between. As DNA, the CDR3 is TGCAGCGTTGGGCAGGGTGGGTCCTACAATGAGCAGTTCTTC. This codes for CSVGQGGSYNEQFF.

The chain uses TRBV29-1 and TRBJ1-3, with D possibly being TRBD1 (5 bases). V lost 6 bases to trimming and J lost 2 bases, with 11 bases between them. The CDR3 sequence is 13 residues long. Germline V gives CDR1 SQVTM, CDR2 ANQGSEA. The CDR3 here is CSVEPGPGNTIYF. The CDR3 region has the DNA TGCAGCGTCGAACCGGGACCTGGAAACACCATATATTTT.

The chain recombines TRBV30 with TRBJ2-6, with 8 nucleotides matching TRBD2. The V gene end was trimmed by 2 bases and the J gene end by 3 bases; junction bases not matched to a gene: 3. This CDR3 is 15 amino acids long. Germline V lookup: CDR1 GTSNPN, CDR2 SVGIG (reference sequence). The CDR3 nucleotides are TGTGCCTGGAGTCGGACTAGCTTTGGGGCCAACGTCCTGACTTTC. Its protein product is CAWSRTSFGANVLTF.

This clone showed up just a few times. The V gene is TRBV6-1, the J gene TRBJ2-5; TRBD1 is a possible D gene (5 bases). CDR3 length: 14 residues. V was shortened by 3 bases and J by 5 bases, with 13 bases between the two germline ends. Looked up from germline, CDR1 is MNHNS and CDR2 is SASEGT. The CDR3 sequence is CASSDLVGRETQYF. In DNA, the CDR3 is TGTGCCAGCAGTGATCTGGTGGGGCGGGAGACCCAGTACTTC.